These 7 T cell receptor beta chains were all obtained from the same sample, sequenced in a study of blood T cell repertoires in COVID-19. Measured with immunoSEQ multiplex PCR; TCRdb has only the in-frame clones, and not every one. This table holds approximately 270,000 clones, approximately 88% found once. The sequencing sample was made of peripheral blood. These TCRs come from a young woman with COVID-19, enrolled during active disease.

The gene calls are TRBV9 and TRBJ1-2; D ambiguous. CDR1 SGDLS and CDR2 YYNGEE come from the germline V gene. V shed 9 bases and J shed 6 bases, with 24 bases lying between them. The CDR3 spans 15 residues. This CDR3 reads CATLLSLAPFDGYTF. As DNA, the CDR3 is TGTGCCACCCTTCTCTCATTGGCCCCTTTCGATGGCTACACCTTC.

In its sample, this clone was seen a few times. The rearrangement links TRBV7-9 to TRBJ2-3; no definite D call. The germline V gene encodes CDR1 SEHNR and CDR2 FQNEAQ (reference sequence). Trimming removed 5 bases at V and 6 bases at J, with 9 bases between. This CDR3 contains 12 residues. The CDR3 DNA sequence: TGTGCCAGCAGCACTGAAACCGATACGCAGTATTTT. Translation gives CASSTETDTQYF.

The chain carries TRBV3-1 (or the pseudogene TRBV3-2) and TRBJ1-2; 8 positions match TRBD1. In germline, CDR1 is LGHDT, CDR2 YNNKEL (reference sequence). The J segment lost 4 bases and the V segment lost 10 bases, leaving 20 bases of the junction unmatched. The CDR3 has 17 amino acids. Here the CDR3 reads CATAQRYEQGGGYGYTF. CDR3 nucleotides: TGTGCCACCGCCCAGAGATATGAACAGGGGGGAGGCTATGGCTACACCTTC.

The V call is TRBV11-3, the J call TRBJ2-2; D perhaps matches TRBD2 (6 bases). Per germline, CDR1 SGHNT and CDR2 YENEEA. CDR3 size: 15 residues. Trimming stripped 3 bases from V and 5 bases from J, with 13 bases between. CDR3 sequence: CASSLPGVGTGELFF. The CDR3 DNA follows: TGTGCCAGCAGCTTGCCGGGAGTAGGGACCGGGGAGCTGTTTTTT. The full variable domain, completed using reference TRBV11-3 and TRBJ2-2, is EAGVVQSPRYKIIEKKQPVAFWCNPISGHNTLYWYLQNLGQGPELLIRYENEEAVDDSQLPKDRFSAERLKGVDSTLKIQPAELGDSAVYLCASSLPGVGTGELFFGEGSRLTVL.

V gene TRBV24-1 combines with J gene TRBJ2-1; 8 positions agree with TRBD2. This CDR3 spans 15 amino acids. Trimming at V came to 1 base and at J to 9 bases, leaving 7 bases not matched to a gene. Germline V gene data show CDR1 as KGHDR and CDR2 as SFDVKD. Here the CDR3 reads CATSDFGGRLGEQFF. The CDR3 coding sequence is TGTGCCACCAGTGATTTCGGCGGGAGGTTGGGTGAGCAGTTCTTC.

CDR3 nucleotides: TGTGCCAGCAGCTCCCAGGGGAACACTGAAGCTTTCTTT. This encodes CASSSQGNTEAFF. V and J are TRBV7-9 and TRBJ1-1, with D possibly being TRBD1 (5 bases). V was cut by 4 bases and J by 1 base, with 7 bases left in between. Looked up from germline, CDR1 is SEHNR and CDR2 is FQNEAQ (reference sequence). The CDR3 runs 13 residues.

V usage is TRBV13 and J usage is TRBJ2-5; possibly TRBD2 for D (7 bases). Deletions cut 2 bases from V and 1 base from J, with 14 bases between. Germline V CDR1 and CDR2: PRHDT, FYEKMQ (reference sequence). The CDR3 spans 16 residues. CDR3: CASSLKTGGVQETQYF. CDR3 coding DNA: TGTGCCAGCAGCTTAAAGACGGGGGGCGTCCAAGAGACCCAGTACTTC.